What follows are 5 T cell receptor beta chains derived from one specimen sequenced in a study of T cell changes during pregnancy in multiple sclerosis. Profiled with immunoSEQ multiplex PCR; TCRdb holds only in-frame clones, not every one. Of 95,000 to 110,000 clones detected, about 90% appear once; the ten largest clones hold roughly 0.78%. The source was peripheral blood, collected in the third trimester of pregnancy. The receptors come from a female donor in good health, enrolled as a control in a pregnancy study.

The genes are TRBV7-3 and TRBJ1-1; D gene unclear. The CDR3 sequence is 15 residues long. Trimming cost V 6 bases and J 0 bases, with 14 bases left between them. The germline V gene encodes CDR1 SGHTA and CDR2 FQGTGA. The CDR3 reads CASSAGGLLNTEAFF. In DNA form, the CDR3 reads TGTGCCAGCAGTGCCGGAGGGCTATTGAACACTGAAGCTTTCTTT.

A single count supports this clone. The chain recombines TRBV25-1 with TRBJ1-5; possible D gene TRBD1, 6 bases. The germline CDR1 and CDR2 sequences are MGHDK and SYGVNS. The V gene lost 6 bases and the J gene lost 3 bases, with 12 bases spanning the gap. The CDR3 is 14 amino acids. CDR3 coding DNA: TGTGCCAGCAGCCAAACAGGGTTCAATCAGCCCCAGCATTTT. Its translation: CASSQTGFNQPQHF. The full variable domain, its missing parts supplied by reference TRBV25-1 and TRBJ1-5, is EADIYQTPRYLVIGTGKKITLECSQTMGHDKMYWYQQDPGMELHLIHYSYGVNSTEKGDLSSESTVSRIRTEHFPLTLESARPSHTSQYLCASSQTGFNQPQHFGDGTRLSIL.

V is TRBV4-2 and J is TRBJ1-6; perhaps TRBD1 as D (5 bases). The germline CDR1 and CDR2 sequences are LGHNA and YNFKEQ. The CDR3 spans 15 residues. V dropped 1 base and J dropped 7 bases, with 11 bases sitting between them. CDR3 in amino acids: CASSQVDRQNSPLHF. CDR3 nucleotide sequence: TGTGCCAGCAGCCAAGTAGACAGACAGAATTCACCCCTCCACTTT.

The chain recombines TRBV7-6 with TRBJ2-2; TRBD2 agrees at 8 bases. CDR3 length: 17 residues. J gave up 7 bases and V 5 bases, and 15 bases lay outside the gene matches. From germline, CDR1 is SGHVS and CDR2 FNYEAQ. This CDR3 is CASSTFGGAWWNGELFF. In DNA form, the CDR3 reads TGTGCCAGCAGCACATTCGGGGGGGCCTGGTGGAACGGGGAGCTGTTTTTT.

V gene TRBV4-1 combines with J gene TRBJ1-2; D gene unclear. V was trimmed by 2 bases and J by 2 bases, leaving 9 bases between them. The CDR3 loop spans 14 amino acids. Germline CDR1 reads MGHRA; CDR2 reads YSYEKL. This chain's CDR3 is CASSQQEENYGYTF. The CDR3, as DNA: TGCGCCAGCAGCCAACAGGAGGAGAACTATGGCTACACCTTC.